The 4 T cell receptor beta chains below all came from one sample that was sequenced in a study of blood T cell repertoires in COVID-19. The table came from immunoSEQ multiplex PCR; TCRdb's copy has only in-frame clones and leaves some out. The sample holds approximately 230,000 clones, roughly 90% seen once. Sequences were obtained from peripheral blood. Every receptor here comes from a man between 25 and 39 years old who had recovered from COVID-19.

The V gene is TRBV29-1, the J gene TRBJ1-2; no firm D call. This CDR3 region has 13 residues. V was trimmed by 4 bases and J by 7 bases, leaving 16 bases between them. Germline V gene sequence: CDR1 SQVTM, CDR2 ANQGSEA. DNA of the CDR3: TGCAGCGTTGTTCAGAACGCGGCTCTTGGCTACACCTTC. It encodes CSVVQNAALGYTF.

The V call is TRBV10-3, the J call TRBJ2-1, with 12 bases that match TRBD2. Germline V lookup: CDR1 ENHRY, CDR2 SYGVKD. The CDR3 runs to 16 residues. V lost 11 bases to trimming and J lost 4 bases; unmatched junction nucleotides: 12. This CDR3 reads CAHRGTSGGPYNEQFF. CDR3 in DNA: TGTGCCCACAGGGGAACTAGCGGGGGGCCTTACAATGAGCAGTTCTTC.

The rearrangement uses TRBV27 and TRBJ2-7, with 7 bases matching TRBD1. Per germline, CDR1 MNHEY and CDR2 SMNVEV (reference sequence). Germline trimming cut 5 bases from V and 2 bases from J; bases unmatched to any gene: 9. The CDR3 has 15 residues. The CDR3 here is CASSPKRTGTYEQYF. The CDR3 bases are TGTGCCAGCAGTCCGAAACGGACAGGTACCTACGAGCAGTACTTC.

V gene TRBV3-1 (or the pseudogene TRBV3-2) combines with J gene TRBJ2-3, with TRBD2 identical over 8 bases. V gave up 1 base and J gave up 3 bases; unmatched junction bases: 3. Germline CDR1 reads LGHDT; CDR2 reads YNNKEL (reference sequence). The CDR3 runs 15 residues. CDR3 DNA sequence: TGTGCCAGCAGCCAAGCGGGGGGGGGAACAGATACGCAGTATTTT. This codes for CASSQAGGGTDTQYF.